Below are 21 T cell receptor beta chains sequenced from a single sample in a study of response to subunit inactivated influenza vaccine. TCRdb itself ran the RT-PCR reads through MiXCR, one entry per CDR3 protein. The sample comprises 150,000 to 200,000 distinct CDR3 sequences, approximately 12% of which are singletons, and around 32% rests with the top ten. The sample was also linked to a second study, of T cells expressing NK-cell markers. That report notes: UMIs accompanied the 5'RACE template switching by which TCR beta cDNA was made.

This specimen consisted of CD8+ T cells sorted from PBMCs, obtained 11 to 12 days after vaccination. These receptors all stem from a man aged 45 to 65 who received an inactivated influenza vaccine.

The chain uses TRBV6-5 and TRBJ2-7, with 8 positions matching TRBD1. With 0 bases clipped from V and 2 bases from J, the junction kept 6 bases outside the gene matches. The V gene's germline CDR1 is MNHEY and CDR2 SVGAGI. The CDR3 consists of 16 residues. DNA for the CDR3: TGTGCCAGCAGTTACTCGATGAGACAGGGGACCTACGAGCAGTACTTC. It encodes CASSYSMRQGTYEQYF.

At least ten counts were recorded for this clonotype. This CDR3 reads CASSEAGGITEQYF. In nucleotides, the CDR3 is TGTGCCAGCAGTGAAGCGGGGGGGATAACCGAGCAGTACTTC. V gene TRBV2 combines with J gene TRBJ2-7; 7 nucleotides align to TRBD2. The CDR3 runs 14 residues. The germline V gene has CDR1 SNHLY and CDR2 FYNNEI. V trimming: 0 bases; J trimming: 6 bases; junction bases outside the gene matches: 5.

The chain links TRBV4-1 to TRBJ1-2; perhaps TRBD1 as D (5 bases). Germline CDR1 MGHRA, CDR2 YSYEKL. The V end was cut by 1 base, the J end by 5 bases, with 14 bases between. The CDR3 extends over 15 amino acids. CDR3 sequence: CASSQVSQGGYGYTF. As DNA, the CDR3 is TGCGCCAGCAGCCAAGTCAGTCAGGGCGGGTATGGCTACACCTTC.

This clonotype was found a few times. J is TRBJ2-5 and V is TRBV7-9, with D possibly matching TRBD1 (6 bases). Germline CDR1 and CDR2: SEHNR and FQNEAQ (reference sequence). V was clipped by 4 bases and J by 5 bases, with 14 bases between them. The CDR3 extends over 14 amino acids. Here the CDR3 reads CASSSPTGAETQYF. In DNA, the CDR3 is TGTGCCAGCAGCTCCCCGACAGGCGCCGAGACCCAGTACTTC.

This clonotype was counted a few times. This rearrangement joins TRBV20-1 to TRBJ2-3, with D possibly being TRBD2 (6 bases). From germline, CDR1 is DFQATT and CDR2 SNEGSKA (reference sequence). Trimming stripped 6 bases from V and 2 bases from J, with 15 bases between. The CDR3 loop spans 14 amino acids. CDR3 DNA: TGCAGTGCCAGACGGGGCGGGAACACAGATACGCAGTATTTT. The encoded protein is CSARRGGNTDTQYF.

This clonotype was observed many times. This chain uses TRBV7-9 with TRBJ2-5; D not certain. Per germline, CDR1 SEHNR and CDR2 FQNEAQ (reference sequence). The length of the CDR3 is 14 residues. Trimming took 1 base from V and 2 from J, leaving 8 bases between them. The DNA of the CDR3 is TGTGCCAGCAGCTTAGTGTTGGGGCAAGAGACCCAGTACTTC. It specifies CASSLVLGQETQYF.

V is TRBV6-2 or TRBV6-3 and J is TRBJ2-5; weak D call: TRBD2 (6 bases). Germline V gives CDR1 MNHEY, CDR2 SVGEGT. Trimming pared 0 bases from V and 8 bases from J, leaving 16 bases between. The CDR3 runs to 15 residues. CDR3 DNA: TGTGCCAGCAGTTACTCGTTGTTCGGGGGAGACACCCAGTACTTC. Its translation: CASSYSLFGGDTQYF.

The chain links TRBV7-6 to TRBJ2-5; no firm D call. Germline V gives CDR1 SGHVS, CDR2 FNYEAQ. The CDR3 loop spans 15 amino acids. The germline V and J ends were trimmed by 3 bases and 5 bases, with 16 bases remaining between them. Written as DNA, the CDR3 is TGTGCCAGCAGCTTGGGAAGTGGAATTGGGGAGACCCAGTACTTC. This translates into CASSLGSGIGETQYF. Full variable domain (remainder filled in from reference TRBV7-6 and TRBJ2-5): GAGVSQSPRYKVTKRGQDVALRCDPISGHVSLYWYRQALGQGPEFLTYFNYEAQQDKSGLPNDRFSAERPEGSISTLTIQRTEQRDSAMYRCASSLGSGIGETQYFGPGTRLLVL.

The sample holds a few counts of this clonotype. This chain links TRBV4-1 with TRBJ1-5; no firm D call. Germline loops: CDR1 MGHRA, CDR2 YSYEKL. This CDR3 is 14 amino acids long. The germline V and J ends were trimmed by 4 bases and 0 bases, with 7 bases remaining between them. The CDR3 spells CASSRAPSNQPQHF. The CDR3 DNA follows: TGCGCCAGCAGCCGGGCCCCTAGCAATCAGCCCCAGCATTTT.

This clonotype showed up just a few times. The chain recombines TRBV30 with TRBJ2-7, with D possibly being TRBD2 (5 bases). Germline assignment: CDR1 GTSNPN and CDR2 SVGIG (reference sequence). Trimming took 6 bases from V and 2 from J, leaving 17 bases between them. This CDR3 contains 14 residues. For the CDR3, the DNA is TGTGCCTGCAATTCCTTGGGAGAAGCCTACGAGCAGTACTTC. It codes for CACNSLGEAYEQYF.

This clonotype was seen only a few times. CDR3 loop: CASSLLGELRQGYTF. The CDR3 bases are TGTGCCAGCAGTTTACTGGGGGAATTGCGGCAAGGCTACACCTTC. This chain connects TRBV6-2 or TRBV6-3 to TRBJ1-2, with D maybe TRBD1 (5 bases). Trimming left V 4 bases short and J 8 bases short, with 20 bases between. Germline CDR1 and CDR2: MNHEY and SVGEGT. The CDR3 is made up of 15 amino acids.

This clonotype has a handful of counts. The chain uses TRBV4-3 and TRBJ2-7; no clear D gene. Germline V gene data show CDR1 as LGHNA and CDR2 as YSLEER. The V gene lost 0 bases and the J gene lost 0 bases, with 12 bases spanning the gap. CDR3 length: 16 amino acids. This CDR3 reads CASSQDLSPSSYEQYF. In nucleotides, the CDR3 is TGCGCCAGCAGCCAAGATCTGTCCCCGAGCTCCTACGAGCAGTACTTC.

This chain links TRBV12-3 or TRBV12-4 with TRBJ1-6; 7 bases map to TRBD1. This CDR3 has 17 residues. The ends lost 2 bases at V and 4 bases at J; junction bases unmatched: 8. The CDR3 bases are TGTGCCAGCAGTTTACGGACAGGAGAGGATTATAATTCACCCCTCCACTTT. It is translated as CASSLRTGEDYNSPLHF.

V usage is TRBV12-3 or TRBV12-4 and J usage is TRBJ2-1; TRBD2 matches at 11 bases. This CDR3 spans 18 amino acids. The J segment lost 0 bases and the V segment lost 3 bases, leaving 7 bases of the junction unmatched. This CDR3 reads CASSFLSSGGSSYNEQFF. The CDR3, as DNA: TGTGCCAGCAGTTTTTTGTCTAGCGGGGGGAGCTCCTACAATGAGCAGTTCTTC.

This clonotype was observed a handful of times. The chain links TRBV9 to TRBJ2-3, with 9 bases lining up with TRBD2. Germline CDR1 and CDR2: SGDLS and YYNGEE. The CDR3 totals 15 residues. The V gene end was trimmed by 3 bases and the J gene end by 2 bases; junction bases not matched to a gene: 4. CDR3 nucleotides: TGTGCCAGCAGCGAGACTAGCGGTTTCACAGATACGCAGTATTTT. Translated: CASSETSGFTDTQYF.

In its sample, this clonotype was seen a few times. This chain joins TRBV28 and TRBJ2-1, with D possibly TRBD1 on 7 matching bases. Germline V gene data show CDR1 as MDHEN and CDR2 as SYDVKM. Trimming stripped 6 bases from V and 4 bases from J, with 19 bases between. The CDR3 runs 16 residues. The CDR3 DNA sequence: TGTGCCAGCAGCCTCTGGCGGGACAGTCTTTACAATGAGCAGTTCTTC. Its translation is CASSLWRDSLYNEQFF.

This clonotype was seen ten or more times. This sequence joins TRBV7-8 and TRBJ2-2, with unresolved D. Trimming took off 6 bases at V and 0 bases at J, with 11 bases between the two ends. Germline V gene lookup returns CDR1 SGHVS and CDR2 FQNEAQ. The CDR3 has 15 amino acids. CDR3 coding DNA: TGTGCCAGCAGGACGACGGCGACGAACACCGGGGAGCTGTTTTTT. Amino acids: CASRTTATNTGELFF.

In its sample, this clonotype was seen a few times. The rearrangement uses TRBV25-1 and TRBJ2-1; 10 positions agree with TRBD2. From germline, CDR1 is MGHDK and CDR2 SYGVNS. This CDR3 comprises 16 residues. The junction had 5 bases not matched to a gene; V was cut back by 1 base and J by 5 bases. CDR3 region: CASSESLAGVHNEQFF. In DNA, the CDR3 is TGTGCCAGCAGTGAATCTCTAGCGGGAGTTCACAATGAGCAGTTCTTC. Full variable domain (remainder filled in from reference TRBV25-1 and TRBJ2-1): EADIYQTPRYLVIGTGKKITLECSQTMGHDKMYWYQQDPGMELHLIHYSYGVNSTEKGDLSSESTVSRIRTEHFPLTLESARPSHTSQYLCASSESLAGVHNEQFFGPGTRLTVL.

The chain has TRBV4-3 and TRBJ2-4, with D maybe TRBD2 (6 bases). The CDR3 loop spans 18 amino acids. Deletions cut 0 bases from V and 0 bases from J, with 15 bases between. From germline, CDR1 is LGHNA and CDR2 YSLEER. The CDR3: CASSQDRRETLAKNIQYF. The CDR3 DNA reads as TGCGCCAGCAGCCAAGACCGCCGGGAGACCTTAGCCAAAAACATTCAGTACTTC.

The rearrangement uses TRBV11-2 and TRBJ2-1; 8 bases map to TRBD2. The CDR3 length is 18 residues. The germline CDR1 and CDR2 sequences are SGHAT and FQNNGV. V dropped 0 bases and J dropped 5; count of bases not matched to a gene: 12. As DNA, the CDR3 is TGTGCCAGCAGCTTAGAGGGTGGCCGGGGGGGGTTTGACAATGAGCAGTTCTTC. It encodes CASSLEGGRGGFDNEQFF.

This clonotype was seen more than once but under ten times. The V and J genes are TRBV5-6 and TRBJ2-7, with D possibly being TRBD2 (6 bases). Germline assignment: CDR1 SGHDT and CDR2 YYEEEE. The CDR3 loop spans 14 amino acids. Trimming took off 0 bases at V and 3 bases at J, with 10 bases between the two ends. The CDR3 protein is CASSLGLGLYEQYF. The CDR3 nucleotides are TGTGCCAGCAGCTTGGGATTGGGACTCTACGAGCAGTACTTC. Full variable domain (outside the CDR3, taken from reference TRBV5-6 and TRBJ2-7): DAGVTQSPTHLIKTRGQQVTLRCSPKSGHDTVSWYQQALGQGPQFIFQYYEEEERQRGNFPDRFSGHQFPNYSSELNVNALLLGDSALYLCASSLGLGLYEQYFGPGTRLTVT.